This TCR beta chain derives from a study of graft-versus-host responses after intestinal transplantation. Data came from immunoSEQ multiplex PCR; TCRdb stores just in-frame clones and leaves some out. The sample includes 78,000 or so clones, 87% of them seen just once. Turning to this clone: Its antigen is undetermined.

Germline CDR1 and CDR2: MNHNS and SASEGT. The CDR3 spans 14 residues. The specimen was unstimulated CD8+ T cells sorted from spleen or lymph node cells, collected before transplant. The source is a human donor who was the organ donor for an intestinal transplant. The chain employs TRBV6-1 and TRBJ2-7; D tentatively reads TRBD1 or TRBD2 (7 bases each). DNA for the CDR3: TGTGCTAGATTAGACAGGGAGGGATCCTACGAGCAGTACTTC. Its translation: CARLDREGSYEQYF.